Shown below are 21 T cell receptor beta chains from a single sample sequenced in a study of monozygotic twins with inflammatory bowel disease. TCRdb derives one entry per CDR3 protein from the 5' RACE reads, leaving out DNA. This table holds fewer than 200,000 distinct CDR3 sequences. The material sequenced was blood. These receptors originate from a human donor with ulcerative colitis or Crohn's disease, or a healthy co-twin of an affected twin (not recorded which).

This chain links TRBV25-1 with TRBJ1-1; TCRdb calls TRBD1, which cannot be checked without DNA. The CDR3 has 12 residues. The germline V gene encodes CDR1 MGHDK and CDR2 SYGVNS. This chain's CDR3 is CASSRGFTEAFF.

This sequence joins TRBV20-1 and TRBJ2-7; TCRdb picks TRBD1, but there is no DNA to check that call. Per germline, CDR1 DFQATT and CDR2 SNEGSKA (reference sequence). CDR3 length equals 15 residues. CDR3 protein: CSARMTGLKLYEQYF.

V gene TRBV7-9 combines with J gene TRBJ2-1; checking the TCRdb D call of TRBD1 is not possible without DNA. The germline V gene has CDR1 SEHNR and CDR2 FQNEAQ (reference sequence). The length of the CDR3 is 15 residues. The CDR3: CASSFTGGVYNEQFF.

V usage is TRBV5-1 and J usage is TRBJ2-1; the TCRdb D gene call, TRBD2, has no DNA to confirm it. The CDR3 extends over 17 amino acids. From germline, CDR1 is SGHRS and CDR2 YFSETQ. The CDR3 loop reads CASSPGTFSGVGNEQFF.

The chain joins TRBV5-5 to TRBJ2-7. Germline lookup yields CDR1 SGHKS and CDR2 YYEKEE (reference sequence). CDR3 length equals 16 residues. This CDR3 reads CASSLVGRGSPYEQYF.

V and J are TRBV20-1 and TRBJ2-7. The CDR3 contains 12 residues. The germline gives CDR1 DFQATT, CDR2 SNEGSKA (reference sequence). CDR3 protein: CSARDKHYEQYF.

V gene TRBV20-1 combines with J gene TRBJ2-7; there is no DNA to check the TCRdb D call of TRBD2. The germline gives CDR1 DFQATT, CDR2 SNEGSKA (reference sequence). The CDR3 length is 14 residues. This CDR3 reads CSAYSGAVDDEQYF.

The CDR3 reads CASSPADSEQYF. The chain couples TRBV7-2 to TRBJ2-7; TCRdb calls TRBD1, which cannot be checked without DNA. This CDR3 has 12 residues. Germline CDR1 SGHTA, CDR2 FQGNSA.

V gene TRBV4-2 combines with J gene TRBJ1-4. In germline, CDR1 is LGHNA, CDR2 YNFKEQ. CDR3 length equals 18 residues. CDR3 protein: CASSQGAGLREPTEKLFF.

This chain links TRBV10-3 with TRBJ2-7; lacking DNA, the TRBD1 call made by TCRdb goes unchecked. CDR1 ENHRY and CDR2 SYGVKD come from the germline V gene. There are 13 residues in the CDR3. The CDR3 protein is CAISADRGDEQYF.

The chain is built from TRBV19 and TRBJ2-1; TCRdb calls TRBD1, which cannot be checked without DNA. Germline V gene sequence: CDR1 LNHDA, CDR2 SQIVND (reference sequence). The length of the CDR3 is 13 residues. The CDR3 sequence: CASSPSQGNEQFF.

The CDR3 region is CATQQGARTGELFF. The rearrangement uses TRBV11-2 and TRBJ2-2; without DNA, the TCRdb call of TRBD1 cannot be checked. The length of the CDR3 is 14 residues. Germline CDR1 SGHAT, CDR2 FQNNGV.

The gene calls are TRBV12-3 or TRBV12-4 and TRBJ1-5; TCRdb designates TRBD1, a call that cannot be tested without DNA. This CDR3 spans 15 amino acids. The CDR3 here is CASSPTGGSNQPQHF.

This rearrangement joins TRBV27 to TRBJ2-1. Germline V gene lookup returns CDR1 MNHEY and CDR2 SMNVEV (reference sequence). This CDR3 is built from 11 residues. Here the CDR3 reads CASSPDKEQFF.

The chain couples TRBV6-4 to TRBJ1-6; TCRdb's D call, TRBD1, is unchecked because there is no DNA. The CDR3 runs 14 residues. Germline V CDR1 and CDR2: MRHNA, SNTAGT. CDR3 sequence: CASSDWQGDSPLHF.

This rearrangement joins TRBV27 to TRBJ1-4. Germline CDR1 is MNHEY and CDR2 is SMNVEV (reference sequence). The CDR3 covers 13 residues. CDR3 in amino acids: CASSLSIGEELFF.

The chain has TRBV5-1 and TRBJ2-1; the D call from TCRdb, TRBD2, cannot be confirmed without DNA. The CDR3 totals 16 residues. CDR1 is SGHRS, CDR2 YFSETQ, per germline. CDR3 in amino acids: CASSSRSSGLYNEQFF.

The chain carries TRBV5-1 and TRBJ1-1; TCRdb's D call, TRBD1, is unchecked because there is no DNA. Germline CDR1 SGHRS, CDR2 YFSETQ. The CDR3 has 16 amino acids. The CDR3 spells CASSLGAGKGNTEAFF.

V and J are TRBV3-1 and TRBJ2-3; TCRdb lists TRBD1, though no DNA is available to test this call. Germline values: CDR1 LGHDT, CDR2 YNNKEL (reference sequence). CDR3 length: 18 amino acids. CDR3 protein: CASSQDPVGAGATDTQYF.

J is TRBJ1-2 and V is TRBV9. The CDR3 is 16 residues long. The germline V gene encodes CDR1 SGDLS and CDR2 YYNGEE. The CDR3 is CASSIGQPSISYGYTF.

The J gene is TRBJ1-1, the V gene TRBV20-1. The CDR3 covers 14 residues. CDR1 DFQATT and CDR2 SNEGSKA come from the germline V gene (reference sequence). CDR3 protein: CSASFTGLNTEAFF.